One sample yielded the 8 T cell receptor beta chains listed below, sequenced in a study of T cells in narcolepsy. Measured with immunoSEQ multiplex PCR; TCRdb has only the in-frame clones, and not every one. The sample has roughly 27,000 clones; about four fifths are singletons. The sample was memory (CD45RA-) CD4+ T cells from blood. All receptors come from a human donor in good health.

The J gene is TRBJ1-1, the V gene TRBV5-1; 8 positions agree with TRBD1. The CDR3 totals 14 residues. Germline CDR1 SGHRS, CDR2 YFSETQ. J was trimmed by 5 bases and V by 5 bases; bases with no gene match: 8. The CDR3 here is CASRYGQGGTEAFF. CDR3 bases: TGCGCCAGCAGGTACGGACAGGGAGGGACTGAAGCTTTCTTT.

The chain links TRBV9 to TRBJ1-1; TRBD1 might be the D (5 bases). The germline V gene encodes CDR1 SGDLS and CDR2 YYNGEE. The CDR3 runs to 13 residues. Trimming shortened V by 3 bases and J by 4 bases, and 10 bases separated the two germline ends. CDR3 DNA: TGTGCCAGCAGCGAAGGGGCGATCACTGAAGCTTTCTTT. Residues: CASSEGAITEAFF.

By frequency in the sample, this clone is medium-sized. V and J are TRBV7-2 and TRBJ1-4; TRBD1 agrees at 8 bases. Germline V lookup: CDR1 SGHTA, CDR2 FQGNSA. The CDR3 totals 15 residues. V gave up 0 bases and J gave up 7 bases; unmatched junction bases: 4. The CDR3, as DNA: TGTGCCAGCAGCTTAGCGCAGGGGGCTCTTGAAAAACTGTTTTTT. Translated: CASSLAQGALEKLFF.

The rearrangement links TRBV7-2 to TRBJ2-3; TRBD2 aligns across 8 bases. Trimming at V came to 2 bases and at J to 1 base, leaving 2 bases not matched to a gene. There are 15 residues in the CDR3. Germline V gives CDR1 SGHTA, CDR2 FQGNSA. Written as DNA, the CDR3 is TGTGCCAGCAGCTTAAGCGGGGGCCGCACAGATACGCAGTATTTT. It yields the protein CASSLSGGRTDTQYF. Filled out from reference TRBV7-2 and TRBJ2-3, the complete variable domain reads GAGVSQSPSNKVTEKGKDVELRCDPISGHTALYWYRQSLGQGLEFLIYFQGNSAPDKSGLPSDRFSAERTGGSVSTLTIQRTQQEDSAVYLCASSLSGGRTDTQYFGPGTRLTVL.

This chain uses TRBV28 with TRBJ2-1; 7 positions agree with TRBD1. The CDR3 consists of 13 residues. V shed 5 bases and J 14 bases; nucleotides not matched to a gene: 12. Germline V gene lookup returns CDR1 MDHEN and CDR2 SYDVKM. The CDR3 region is CASSPPATGWEFF. As DNA, the CDR3 is TGTGCCAGCAGTCCCCCCGCGACAGGGTGGGAGTTCTTC.

The genes are TRBV30 and TRBJ1-1; the match to TRBD1 covers 7 bases. V was clipped by 5 bases and J by 5 bases; unmatched bases: 8. Per germline, CDR1 GTSNPN and CDR2 SVGIG (reference sequence). The CDR3 sequence is 13 residues long. As DNA, the CDR3 is TGTGCCTGGGCCAGACAGGGTGAGACTGAAGCTTTCTTT. It is translated as CAWARQGETEAFF. The variable domain in full, completed from reference TRBV30 and TRBJ1-1, reads SQTIHQWPATLVQPVGSPLSLECTVEGTSNPNLYWYRQAAGRGLQLLFYSVGIGQISSEVPQNLSASRPQDRQFILSSKKLLLSDSGFYLCAWARQGETEAFFGQGTRLTVV.

The chain joins TRBV30 to TRBJ1-3; 9 bases agree with TRBD1. Germline trimming cut 5 bases from V and 1 base from J; bases unmatched to any gene: 9. The CDR3 totals 16 residues. Looked up from germline, CDR1 is GTSNPN and CDR2 is SVGIG (reference sequence). The CDR3 coding sequence is TGTGCCTGGTTTCGGGACAGGGTTAGTTCTGGAAACACCATATATTTT. This translates into CAWFRDRVSSGNTIYF.

The rearrangement joins TRBV28 to TRBJ2-7; D perhaps matches TRBD2 (5 bases). CDR1 is MDHEN and CDR2 is SYDVKM in the germline V gene. The CDR3 has 12 amino acids. The ends were cut back, 11 bases at V and 0 bases at J, with 11 bases in the middle. CDR3 nucleotide sequence: TGTGCCGCCGGGGTTTACTCCTACGAGCAGTACTTC. Translation gives CAAGVYSYEQYF.